This T cell receptor (beta chain) was found in a study of T cell responses to AZD1222 COVID-19 vaccine. Study-wide results and caveats: Most donors were white British, females outnumbered males, and clonal diversity was possibly underestimated.

V lost 4 bases and J lost 3, with 10 bases in between. The CDR3 totals 14 residues. Germline V gene data show CDR1 as LNHDA and CDR2 as SQIVND (reference sequence). Sequencing used immunoSEQ multiplex PCR; TCRdb keeps in-frame clones, though not all of them. The data show some 150,000 clones, 85% seen once. As for this clone: What it binds is not known.

The receptor was derived from an adult who received the MenACWY meningococcal vaccine as a control. The chain couples TRBV19 to TRBJ2-1; a possible D gene is TRBD1 (7 bases). Sequenced here: peripheral blood, sampled 28 days after the second dose of the MenACWY control vaccine. DNA for the CDR3: TGTGCCAGTAGTAGGCAGGGGGGCTACAATGAGCAGTTCTTC. Translated, it gives CASSRQGGYNEQFF.